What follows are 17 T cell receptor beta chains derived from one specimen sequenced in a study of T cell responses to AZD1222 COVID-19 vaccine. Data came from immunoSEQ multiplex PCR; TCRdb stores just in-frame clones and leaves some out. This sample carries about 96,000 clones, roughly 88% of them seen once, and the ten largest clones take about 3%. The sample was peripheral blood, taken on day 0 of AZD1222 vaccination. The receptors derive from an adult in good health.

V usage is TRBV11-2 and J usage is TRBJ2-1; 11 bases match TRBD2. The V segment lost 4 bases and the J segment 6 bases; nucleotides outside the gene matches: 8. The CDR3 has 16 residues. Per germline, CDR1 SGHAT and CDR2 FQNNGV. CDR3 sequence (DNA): TGTGCCAGCAGCTATAGACTAGCGGGAAAGCGCAATGAGCAGTTCTTC. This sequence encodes CASSYRLAGKRNEQFF.

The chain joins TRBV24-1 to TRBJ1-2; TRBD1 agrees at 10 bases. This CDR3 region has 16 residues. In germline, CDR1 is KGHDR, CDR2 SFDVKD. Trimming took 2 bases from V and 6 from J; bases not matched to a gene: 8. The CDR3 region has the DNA TGTGCCACCAGTGATTCAAAGACAGGGGGCAAGGATGGCTACACCTTC. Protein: CATSDSKTGGKDGYTF.

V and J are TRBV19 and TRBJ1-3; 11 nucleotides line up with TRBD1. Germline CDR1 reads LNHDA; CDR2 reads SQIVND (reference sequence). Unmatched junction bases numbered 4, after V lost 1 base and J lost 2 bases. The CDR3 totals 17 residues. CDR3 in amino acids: CASSIVQDRGPGNTIYF. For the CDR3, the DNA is TGTGCCAGTAGTATAGTCCAGGACAGGGGGCCTGGAAACACCATATATTTT.

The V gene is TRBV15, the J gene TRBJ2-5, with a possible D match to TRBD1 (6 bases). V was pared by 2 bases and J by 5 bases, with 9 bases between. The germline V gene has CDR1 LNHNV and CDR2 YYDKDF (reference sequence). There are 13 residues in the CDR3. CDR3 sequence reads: CATSRRDTETQYF. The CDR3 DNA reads TGTGCCACCAGCAGAAGGGACACGGAGACCCAGTACTTC.

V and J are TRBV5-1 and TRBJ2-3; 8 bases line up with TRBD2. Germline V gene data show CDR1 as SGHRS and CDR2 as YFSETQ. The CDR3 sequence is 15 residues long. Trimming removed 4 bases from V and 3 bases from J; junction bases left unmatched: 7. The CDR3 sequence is CASSILAGQTDTQYF. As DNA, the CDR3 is TGCGCCAGCAGCATTCTAGCGGGCCAGACAGATACGCAGTATTTT.

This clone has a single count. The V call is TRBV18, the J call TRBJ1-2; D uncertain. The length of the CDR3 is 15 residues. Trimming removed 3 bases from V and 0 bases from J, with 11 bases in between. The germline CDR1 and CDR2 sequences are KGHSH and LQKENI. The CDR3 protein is CASSPGVQANYGYTF. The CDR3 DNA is TGTGCCAGCTCACCTGGAGTCCAAGCTAACTATGGCTACACCTTC. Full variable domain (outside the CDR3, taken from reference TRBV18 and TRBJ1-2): NAGVMQNPRHLVRRRGQEARLRCSPMKGHSHVYWYRQLPEEGLKFMVYLQKENIIDESGMPKERFSAEFPKEGPSILRIQQVVRGDSAAYFCASSPGVQANYGYTFGSGTRLTVV.

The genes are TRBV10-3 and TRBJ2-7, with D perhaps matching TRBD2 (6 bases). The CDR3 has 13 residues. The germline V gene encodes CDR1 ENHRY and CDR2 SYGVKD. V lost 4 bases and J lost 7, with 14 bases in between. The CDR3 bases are TGTGCCATCAGTGTAGGGGCAGGGAGGGAGCAGTACTTC. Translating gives CAISVGAGREQYF.

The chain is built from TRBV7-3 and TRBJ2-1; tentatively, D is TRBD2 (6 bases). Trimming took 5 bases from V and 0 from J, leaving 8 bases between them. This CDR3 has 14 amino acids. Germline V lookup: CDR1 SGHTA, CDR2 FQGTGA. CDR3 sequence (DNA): TGTGCCAGCAGCACCGGGAGCTCCTACAATGAGCAGTTCTTC. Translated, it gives CASSTGSSYNEQFF.

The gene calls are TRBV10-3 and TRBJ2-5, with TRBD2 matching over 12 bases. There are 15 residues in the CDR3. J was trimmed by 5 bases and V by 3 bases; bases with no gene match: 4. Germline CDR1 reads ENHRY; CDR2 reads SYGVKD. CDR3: CAISELAGGGETQYF. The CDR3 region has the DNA TGTGCCATCAGTGAACTAGCGGGAGGAGGCGAGACCCAGTACTTC.

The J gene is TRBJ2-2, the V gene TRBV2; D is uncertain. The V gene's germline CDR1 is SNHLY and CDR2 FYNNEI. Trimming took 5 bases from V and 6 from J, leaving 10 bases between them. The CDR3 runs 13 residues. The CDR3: CASSFKVAGELFF. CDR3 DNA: TGTGCCAGCAGTTTTAAGGTAGCCGGGGAGCTGTTTTTT. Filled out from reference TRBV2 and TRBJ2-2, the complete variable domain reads EPEVTQTPSHQVTQMGQEVILRCVPISNHLYFYWYRQILGQKVEFLVSFYNNEISEKSEIFDDQFSVERPDGSNFTLKIRSTKLEDSAMYFCASSFKVAGELFFGEGSRLTVL.

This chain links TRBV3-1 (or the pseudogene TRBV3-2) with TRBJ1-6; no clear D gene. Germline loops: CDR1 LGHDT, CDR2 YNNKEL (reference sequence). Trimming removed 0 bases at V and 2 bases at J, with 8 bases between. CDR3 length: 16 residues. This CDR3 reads CASSQDLAAYNSPLHF. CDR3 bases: TGTGCCAGCAGCCAAGACCTGGCTGCCTATAATTCACCCCTCCACTTT.

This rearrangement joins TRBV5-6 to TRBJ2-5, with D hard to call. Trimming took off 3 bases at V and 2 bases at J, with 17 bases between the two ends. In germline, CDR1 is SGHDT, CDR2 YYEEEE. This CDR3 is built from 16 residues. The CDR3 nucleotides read TGTGCCAGCAGCTCGGCTAACTTACAGCTGCAAGAGACCCAGTACTTC. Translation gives CASSSANLQLQETQYF.

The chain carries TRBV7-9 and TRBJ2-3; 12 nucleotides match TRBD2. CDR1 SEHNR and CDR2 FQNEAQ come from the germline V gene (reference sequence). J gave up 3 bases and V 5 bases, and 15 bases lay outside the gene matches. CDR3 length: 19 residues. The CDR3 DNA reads TGTGCCAGCAGCAAGACTAGCGGGAGCAGCGAGTGGGTAACAGATACGCAGTATTTT. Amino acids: CASSKTSGSSEWVTDTQYF.

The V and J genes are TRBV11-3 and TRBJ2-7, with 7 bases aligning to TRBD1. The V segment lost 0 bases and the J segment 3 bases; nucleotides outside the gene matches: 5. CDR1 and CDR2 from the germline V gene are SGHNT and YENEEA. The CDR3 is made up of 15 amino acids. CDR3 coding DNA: TGTGCCAGCAGCTTAGATGTGGGACAGAACTACGAGCAGTACTTC. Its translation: CASSLDVGQNYEQYF.

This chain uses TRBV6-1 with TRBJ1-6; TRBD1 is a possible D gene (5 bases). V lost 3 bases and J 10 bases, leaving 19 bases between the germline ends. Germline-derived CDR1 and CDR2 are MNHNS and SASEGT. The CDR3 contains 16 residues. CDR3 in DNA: TGTGCCAGCAGTGACCCCCTTGGGGCTTCCGGGTCACCCCTCCACTTT. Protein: CASSDPLGASGSPLHF.

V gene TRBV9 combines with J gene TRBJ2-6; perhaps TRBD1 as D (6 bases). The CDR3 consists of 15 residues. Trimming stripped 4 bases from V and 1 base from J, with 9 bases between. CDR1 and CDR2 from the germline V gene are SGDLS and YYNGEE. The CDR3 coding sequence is TGTGCCAGCAGCTCTACAGGGTCTGGGGCCAACGTCCTGACTTTC. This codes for CASSSTGSGANVLTF.

CDR3 amino acids: CASSPPRGSNQPQHF. Written as DNA, the CDR3 is TGTGCCAGCTCACCACCGAGAGGGTCCAATCAGCCCCAGCATTTT. V and J are TRBV18 and TRBJ1-5; no clear D gene. Trimming took off 0 bases at V and 3 bases at J, with 9 bases between the two ends. Germline V gene data show CDR1 as KGHSH and CDR2 as LQKENI. CDR3 length: 15 amino acids.